Each of the 17 T cell receptor beta chains below was sequenced from the same sample in a study of control samples from healthy donors and cancer patients. The protocol was immunoSEQ multiplex PCR, while the TCRdb copy is restricted to in-frame clones and leaves out a portion. The sample lists some 89,000 clones, around nine tenths seen once, with 21% in the top ten. The source material was blood. The receptors shown here come from a man between 25 and 39 years old in good health.

V gene TRBV3-1 (or the pseudogene TRBV3-2) combines with J gene TRBJ2-5; tentative D call: TRBD2 (6 bases). The germline CDR1 and CDR2 sequences are LGHDT and YNNKEL (reference sequence). Trimming left V 0 bases short and J 4 bases short, with 18 bases between. The CDR3 totals 17 residues. The CDR3 loop is CASSQDQLAKTVETQYF. The CDR3 DNA is TGTGCCAGCAGCCAAGATCAACTAGCTAAGACGGTAGAGACCCAGTACTTC.

CDR3 in DNA: TGCGCCAGCAGCTCAGGACGGTCGACTAATGAAAAACTGTTTTTT. Its translation: CASSSGRSTNEKLFF. The chain uses TRBV5-1 and TRBJ1-4; no definite D call. The germline gives CDR1 SGHRS, CDR2 YFSETQ. V was pared by 3 bases and J by 2 bases, with 11 bases between. The CDR3 spans 15 residues.

This chain joins TRBV24-1 and TRBJ2-7; 9 bases map to TRBD1. V shed 9 bases, J shed 3 bases, and the junction held 8 bases outside the gene matches. CDR3 size: 14 residues. Germline assignment: CDR1 KGHDR and CDR2 SFDVKD. CDR3 amino acids: CATPGTGFNYEQYF. The CDR3 region has the DNA TGTGCCACCCCCGGGACAGGGTTTAACTACGAGCAGTACTTC.

In the case of this clone: One end of the junction does not line up with germline, which may come from a read error. V gene TRBV7-8 combines with J gene TRBJ1-2, with 10 nucleotides matching TRBD1. The CDR3 is 13 residues long. Germline values: CDR1 SGHVS, CDR2 FQNEAQ. The CDR3 loop is CASSLDFQGTGAF. In DNA, the CDR3 is TGTGCCAGCAGCTTAGATTTTCAGGGGACAGGGGCCTTC.

This clone came up once. V and J are TRBV24-1 and TRBJ2-1; 10 nucleotides line up with TRBD2. The CDR3 loop spans 16 amino acids. V was pared by 2 bases and J by 4 bases, with 4 bases of the junction left unmatched. Germline V CDR1 and CDR2: KGHDR, SFDVKD. The CDR3, as DNA: TGTGCCACCAGTGATTCTAGCGGGGGCTTTTACAATGAGCAGTTCTTC. Translating it yields CATSDSSGGFYNEQFF.

The rearrangement uses TRBV4-1 and TRBJ2-5; 9 nucleotides agree with TRBD1. The CDR3 spans 15 residues. CDR1 is MGHRA, CDR2 YSYEKL, per germline. After removal of 3 bases from V and 1 base from J, the junction contained 3 bases not matched to a gene. The CDR3 loop reads CASSQGDRAQETQYF. As DNA, the CDR3 is TGCGCCAGCAGCCAGGGGGACAGGGCCCAAGAGACCCAGTACTTC.

The V call is TRBV2, the J call TRBJ1-1; D gene ambiguous. The CDR3 extends over 15 amino acids. Germline V gene sequence: CDR1 SNHLY, CDR2 FYNNEI. The V gene lost 5 bases and the J gene lost 1 base, with 14 bases spanning the gap. CDR3 coding DNA: TGTGCCAGCAGTTACTCGGAGGTCCCGAACACTGAAGCTTTCTTT. This translates into CASSYSEVPNTEAFF. Looking up the rest from reference TRBV2 and TRBJ1-1 gives the full variable domain: EPEVTQTPSHQVTQMGQEVILRCVPISNHLYFYWYRQILGQKVEFLVSFYNNEISEKSEIFDDQFSVERPDGSNFTLKIRSTKLEDSAMYFCASSYSEVPNTEAFFGQGTRLTVV.

The V call is TRBV3-1 (or the pseudogene TRBV3-2), the J call TRBJ2-5, with a tentative D call TRBD2 (6 bases). CDR3 length equals 15 residues. Germline V CDR1 and CDR2: LGHDT, YNNKEL (reference sequence). Trimming removed 5 bases from V and 4 bases from J, with 17 bases in between. In nucleotides, the CDR3 is TGTGCCAGCAGCGACGGGACCCGGGGAGGAGAGACCCAGTACTTC. The encoded protein is CASSDGTRGGETQYF.

The V and J genes are TRBV7-3 and TRBJ2-3, with 9 bases identical to TRBD1. The V and J ends lost 1 base and 1 base, in that order; junction bases with no gene match: 3. This CDR3 has 16 residues. CDR1 is SGHTA and CDR2 is FQGTGA in the germline V gene. The CDR3 is CASSLSRDRGTDTQYF. CDR3 DNA: TGTGCCAGCAGCTTAAGCCGGGACAGGGGCACAGATACGCAGTATTTT.

The chain employs TRBV7-9 and TRBJ2-2; D tentatively fits TRBD1 or TRBD2 (5 bases each). The germline CDR1 and CDR2 sequences are SEHNR and FQNEAQ (reference sequence). CDR3 size: 17 residues. The germline V and J ends were trimmed by 3 bases and 1 base, with 15 bases remaining between them. Here the CDR3 reads CASSFPRGGLNTGELFF. CDR3 sequence (DNA): TGTGCCAGCAGCTTTCCCCGGGGCGGGCTGAACACCGGGGAGCTGTTTTTT.

With regard to this clone: Other nucleotide sequences from this sample produce the same CDR3. The chain is built from TRBV18 and TRBJ1-1; D is uncertain. V lost 6 bases and J 5 bases, leaving 13 bases between the germline ends. The CDR3 is 13 residues long. Germline V lookup: CDR1 KGHSH, CDR2 LQKENI. The CDR3 reads CASSPMEGTEAFF. In DNA form, the CDR3 reads TGTGCCAGCTCCCCTATGGAAGGGACTGAAGCTTTCTTT.

This CDR3 reads CASSHLSGTSTDTQYF. CDR3 bases: TGTGCCAGCTCTCACCTTAGCGGGACTAGCACAGATACGCAGTATTTT. This chain joins TRBV18 and TRBJ2-3, with 8 bases fitting TRBD2. Germline V gene data show CDR1 as KGHSH and CDR2 as LQKENI. The V segment lost 6 bases and the J segment 0 bases; nucleotides outside the gene matches: 8. The length of the CDR3 is 16 residues.

A word on this clone: Other nucleotide sequences in the sample specify the same CDR3. The rearrangement uses TRBV4-1 and TRBJ2-2; 8 bases agree with TRBD1. The trim removed 5 bases at V and 2 bases at J, leaving 1 base unmatched. This CDR3 has 14 residues. The germline V gene has CDR1 MGHRA and CDR2 YSYEKL. CDR3 nucleotides: TGCGCCAGCAGCGACAGGGGAAACACCGGGGAGCTGTTTTTT. Its protein product is CASSDRGNTGELFF.

This clone was observed a single time. The junction does not match germline at one end; this may be a read error. The chain combines TRBV6-1 with TRBJ1-4; TRBD1 might be the D (6 bases). Germline V gives CDR1 MNHNS, CDR2 SASEGT. The CDR3 is 13 residues long. DNA for the CDR3: TGTGCCAGCAGTGAGTCTACGCAGGGGCTACCCATTTTT. Translating it yields CASSESTQGLPIF.

The chain employs TRBV21-1 and TRBJ1-2. TRBV21-1 corresponds to a pseudogene. The CDR3 runs to 15 residues. The CDR3 DNA reads as TGTGCCAGCAGCAAAGCGAAGTATGTGTCGCCCGGCTACACCTTC. Its protein product is CASSKAKYVSPGYTF.

V gene TRBV5-6 combines with J gene TRBJ2-5; D is undetermined. V gave up 1 base and J gave up 1 base, with 5 bases separating them. Germline CDR1 reads SGHDT; CDR2 reads YYEEEE. The CDR3 is 13 amino acids. As DNA, the CDR3 is TGTGCCAGCAGCTTGTTTAGCCAAGAGACCCAGTACTTC. It translates to CASSLFSQETQYF. The full variable domain, rest sourced from reference TRBV5-6 and TRBJ2-5, is DAGVTQSPTHLIKTRGQQVTLRCSPKSGHDTVSWYQQALGQGPQFIFQYYEEEERQRGNFPDRFSGHQFPNYSSELNVNALLLGDSALYLCASSLFSQETQYFGPGTRLLVL.

This chain connects TRBV7-2 to TRBJ1-2; TRBD1 might be the D (5 bases). The CDR3 runs to 15 residues. V was cut by 1 base and J by 4 bases, with 13 bases left in between. CDR1 and CDR2 from the germline V gene are SGHTA and FQGNSA. The CDR3 spells CASSLGGTGSYGYTF. DNA for the CDR3: TGTGCCAGCAGCTTAGGGGGGACGGGTAGCTATGGCTACACCTTC.